The 2 T cell receptor beta chains below come from one sample, sequenced in a study of PD-1 blockade in classical Hodgkin lymphoma. Data came from immunoSEQ multiplex PCR; TCRdb stores just in-frame clones and leaves some out. The sample lists some 150,000 clones; approximately 81% were seen once. The patients all showed relapse after autologous stem cell transplantation, while their brentuximab vedotin exposure varied. Sequences were derived from peripheral blood mononuclear cells (PBMCs), sampled before the second cycle of nivolumab. These receptors were taken from a human donor with classical Hodgkin lymphoma.

The V call is TRBV5-4, the J call TRBJ2-7, with a weak D call TRBD2 (7 bases). Germline CDR1 is SGHNT and CDR2 is YYREEE (reference sequence). Trimming left V 1 base short and J 0 bases short, with 11 bases between. CDR3 length: 15 amino acids. This chain's CDR3 is CASSLPRGASYEQYF. The CDR3 DNA sequence: TGTGCCAGCAGCTTGCCCCGGGGGGCCTCCTACGAGCAGTACTTC.

The V call is TRBV6-5, the J call TRBJ1-2, with 9 bases fitting TRBD1. The CDR3 is 14 residues long. The germline gives CDR1 MNHEY, CDR2 SVGAGI. V was pared by 8 bases and J by 4 bases, with 8 bases of the junction left unmatched. The CDR3 here is CASAPGQGSYGYTF. CDR3 nucleotide sequence: TGTGCCAGCGCTCCGGGACAGGGTTCCTATGGCTACACCTTC.